This T cell receptor beta chain was sequenced in a study of T cell repertoires in cytomegalovirus infection. Overall study: Indications of both CMV infection and matching HLA type were provided by public TCR beta signatures.

This clonotype occurred many times. Its matching antigen is unknown. Study-wide points: Based on cumulative public TCR beta family frequency, carriers of CMV plus the relevant HLA were identified. The study found HLA-C-restricted CMV-specific TCR beta clonotypes dominating the ex vivo response.

Germline V gene sequence: CDR1 MNHEY, CDR2 SVGEGT. CDR3 length equals 14 residues. The junction had 15 bases not matched to a gene; V was cut back by 6 bases and J by 13 bases. TCRdb processed the reads anew with MiXCR; each CDR3 protein has one entry. The sample yields 400,000 or so distinct CDR3 sequences, 15% to 20% seen once. This sequence joins TRBV6-2 or TRBV6-3 and TRBJ2-4, with TRBD1 matching over 7 bases. The receptor was isolated from a human donor in good health (CMV status not recorded). Some clones in this sample may be carry-over from other donors' samples. Material for sequencing was PBMCs. CDR3: CASSNRQGGSKQYF. Here the CDR3 DNA reads TGTGCCAGCAGCAATCGACAAGGGGGCTCGAAACAGTACTTC.